Listed below are T cell receptor beta chains from one sample, sequenced in a study of blood T cell repertoires in COVID-19. Only in-frame clones appear in the TCRdb table, and some are missing; sequencing was by immunoSEQ multiplex PCR. The sample includes about 220,000 clones, over 70% seen only once; the top ten take roughly 7%. Sequenced sample: peripheral blood. These receptors were taken from a woman aged 70 to 79 with acute or convalescent COVID-19. Each CDR3 is given with its conserved first and last residue. D genes are given only for firm matches. Size is stated for part of the rows, as once, few or many counts, or as a class when the clone is expanded.

J	D	size	V	CDR3	DNA
TRBJ2-5	.	.	TRBV10-1	CASSLQGSGTQYF	TGCGCCAGCAGCCTTCAGGGGTCGGGGACCCAGTACTTC
TRBJ1-6	.	.	TRBV7-2	CASSPSGTTDSPLHF	TGTGCCAGCAGCCCCTCCGGGACAACCGATTCACCCCTCCACTTT
TRBJ1-5	.	few	TRBV4-1	CASSQDQAPHQPQHF	TGCGCCAGCAGCCAAGATCAGGCACCCCATCAGCCCCAGCATTTT
TRBJ2-6	.	.	TRBV5-1	CASSYGSPSRSGANVLTF	TGCGCCAGCAGCTACGGGTCACCCTCCCGGTCTGGGGCCAACGTCCTGACTTTC
TRBJ2-2	TRBD1	.	TRBV18	CASSSTTGGNSGELFF	TGTGCCAGCTCCTCCACGACAGGGGGTAACTCCGGGGAGCTGTTTTTT
TRBJ2-3	.	.	TRBV11-2	CASSSSLDTQYF	TGTGCCAGCAGCTCCTCCCTGGATACGCAGTATTTT
TRBJ1-2	.	.	TRBV27	CASSYRAGSYGYTF	TGTGCCAGCAGTTATAGGGCAGGGTCCTATGGCTACACCTTC
TRBJ2-2	TRBD1	.	TRBV6-1	CASRTTGLTGELFF	TGTGCCAGCAGGACGACAGGGCTCACCGGGGAGCTGTTTTTT
TRBJ2-5	TRBD1	.	TRBV9	CASSSRLQGLETQYF	TGTGCCAGCAGCTCACGCCTACAGGGGTTGGAGACCCAGTACTTC
TRBJ2-2	TRBD2	.	TRBV5-1	CASSVPGGAGELFF	TGCGCCAGCAGCGTACCGGGGGGGGCCGGGGAGCTGTTTTTT